One and the same sample provided the 30 T cell receptor beta chains below, sequenced in a study of blood T cells in healthy people across ages. Using a J-beta primer mix together with a sample-barcoded 5' primer, a second PCR was run for roughly 6 to 11 cycles. TCRdb redid the calling of the 5' RACE reads with MiXCR, one entry per CDR3 protein. The sample carries around 970,000 distinct CDR3 sequences, 45% to 60% recorded once. The sample taken for sequencing was blood. These receptors came from a woman aged 60 to 75 in good health.

The chain has TRBV12-3 or TRBV12-4 and TRBJ2-7; TRBD1 matches 7 bases. The CDR3 runs to 14 residues. The V gene end was trimmed by 6 bases and the J gene end by 0 bases; junction bases not matched to a gene: 5. CDR3 nucleotides: TGTGCCAGCAGGGACAGGACCCGCTCCTACGAGCAGTACTTC. It yields the protein CASRDRTRSYEQYF.

The V and J genes are TRBV11-3 and TRBJ2-1; 9 nucleotides match TRBD1. J gave up 5 bases and V 3 bases, and 5 bases lay outside the gene matches. Germline CDR1 SGHNT, CDR2 YENEEA. The CDR3 extends over 15 amino acids. The CDR3 DNA reads TGTGCCAGCAGCTTTAGGGACAGGGAAAACAATGAGCAGTTCTTC. Translation gives CASSFRDRENNEQFF.

Notes on this clonotype: A single base separates this from a much larger clone, so it may be a read error. The rearrangement joins TRBV5-1 to TRBJ2-7, with 7 bases fitting TRBD1. The J call may not be correct, given that the DNA end is closer to TRBJ2-1. Germline lookup yields CDR1 SGHRS and CDR2 YFSETQ. There are 15 residues in the CDR3. The CDR3 coding sequence is TGCGCCGGCAGCCATCGGGACAGATTCTACAATGAGCAGTTCTTC. Residues: CAGSHRDRFYNEQFF.

This clonotype was recorded a few times. V is TRBV7-9 and J is TRBJ2-2; D is undetermined. The germline gives CDR1 SEHNR, CDR2 FQNEAQ (reference sequence). The CDR3 totals 14 residues. V was trimmed by 2 bases and J by 5 bases, leaving 9 bases between them. The CDR3 spells CASSLSMRTGELFF. Here the CDR3 DNA reads TGTGCCAGCAGCTTAAGTATGCGTACCGGGGAGCTGTTTTTT.

V is TRBV20-1 and J is TRBJ2-1; D unclear. CDR1 and CDR2 from the germline V gene are DFQATT and SNEGSKA (reference sequence). This CDR3 contains 14 residues. The V end lost 1 base, the J end lost 0 bases, and 7 bases lay between the germline ends. The CDR3 DNA is TGCAGTGCTAGAGTCCAGGTCTCCTACAATGAGCAGTTCTTC. Protein: CSARVQVSYNEQFF.

This clonotype was seen a few times. DNA of the CDR3: TGTGCCAGCAGAGTAGACAGGGGGGAGACCCAGTACTTC. It translates to CASRVDRGETQYF. The V gene is TRBV27, the J gene TRBJ2-7; 9 nucleotides agree with TRBD1. The J call may be in error: the DNA end matches TRBJ2-5 better. From germline, CDR1 is MNHEY and CDR2 SMNVEV (reference sequence). CDR3 length: 13 residues.

This clonotype was seen more than once but under ten times. The CDR3: CSAQSSAGAEQFF. The DNA for the CDR3 is TGCAGTGCCCAGAGCTCGGCAGGGGCTGAGCAGTTCTTC. The J gene is TRBJ2-1, the V gene TRBV20-1; D perhaps matches TRBD1 (6 bases). Trimming pared 6 bases from V and 9 bases from J, leaving 18 bases between. CDR1 is DFQATT and CDR2 is SNEGSKA in the germline V gene (reference sequence). This CDR3 is 13 amino acids long.

The chain employs TRBV25-1 and TRBJ2-1, with a weak D call TRBD1 (5 bases). This CDR3 is 14 amino acids long. Germline V gives CDR1 MGHDK, CDR2 SYGVNS. V lost 3 bases and J lost 4, with 10 bases in between. CDR3 nucleotide sequence: TGTGCCAGCAGTGAGGGGCGCGGTTACAATGAGCAGTTCTTC. Amino acid sequence: CASSEGRGYNEQFF.

In regard to this clonotype: The junction departs from germline at one end; a sequencing error may be responsible. V usage is TRBV7-2 and J usage is TRBJ1-4; a possible D gene is TRBD1 (6 bases). The CDR3 is 15 amino acids. Germline CDR1 is SGHTA and CDR2 is FQGNSA. The CDR3 DNA reads TGTGCCAGCAGCTTAGATGGGGGGGCTGGTGAAGAACTGTTTTTT. It translates to CASSLDGGAGEELFF.

The sample holds one count of this clonotype. The chain is built from TRBV7-2 and TRBJ1-1, with D maybe TRBD1 (6 bases). CDR1 SGHTA and CDR2 FQGNSA come from the germline V gene. This CDR3 spans 15 amino acids. V lost 0 bases, J lost 0 bases, and 8 bases lay in between. CDR3 loop: CASSLARTVNTEAFF. DNA for the CDR3: TGTGCCAGCAGCTTAGCCAGGACAGTGAACACTGAAGCTTTCTTT. The whole variable domain, remainder taken from reference TRBV7-2 and TRBJ1-1, is GAGVSQSPSNKVTEKGKDVELRCDPISGHTALYWYRQSLGQGLEFLIYFQGNSAPDKSGLPSDRFSAERTGGSVSTLTIQRTQQEDSAVYLCASSLARTVNTEAFFGQGTRLTVV.

The chain couples TRBV20-1 to TRBJ2-4; 13 bases agree with TRBD2. TRBJ2-7 explains the end of the DNA better; the J call may be wrong. CDR3 length: 14 amino acids. Germline V gene lookup returns CDR1 DFQATT and CDR2 SNEGSKA (reference sequence). CDR3 sequence (DNA): TGCAGTGCTGGACTAGCGGGAGACGATGGCGAGCAGTACTTC. This gives the protein CSAGLAGDDGEQYF.

This sequence joins TRBV28 and TRBJ1-5; a weak D match, TRBD1 (5 bases). This CDR3 is built from 15 residues. Germline V gene lookup returns CDR1 MDHEN and CDR2 SYDVKM. Trimming removed 2 bases from V and 2 bases from J, with 10 bases in between. The CDR3 loop reads CASSLGGSRNQPQHF. The CDR3 DNA sequence: TGTGCCAGCAGTTTAGGGGGTAGCCGCAATCAGCCCCAGCATTTT.

This clonotype was picked up one time. CDR3 nucleotide sequence: TGCGCCAGCAGCCCAGGACAGGGTAGGACTAGGTCCAATGAGCAGTACTTC. Encoded protein: CASSPGQGRTRSNEQYF. The rearrangement links TRBV5-1 to TRBJ2-5; D is possibly TRBD1 (8 bases). Trimming cost V 4 bases and J 11 bases, with 30 bases left between them. Germline CDR1 SGHRS, CDR2 YFSETQ. The CDR3 is made up of 17 amino acids.

The genes are TRBV20-1 and TRBJ2-3; 7 nucleotides line up with TRBD2. Germline values: CDR1 DFQATT, CDR2 SNEGSKA (reference sequence). The CDR3 contains 14 residues. V lost 7 bases, J lost 0 bases, and 7 bases stayed unmatched. The CDR3 here is CSGDGEGSTDTQYF. The CDR3 nucleotides read TGCAGTGGGGACGGGGAGGGGAGCACAGATACGCAGTATTTT.

This clonotype was seen a handful of times. The chain recombines TRBV30 with TRBJ2-5, with D tentatively TRBD2 (5 bases). Germline CDR1 GTSNPN, CDR2 SVGIG (reference sequence). V lost 4 bases to trimming and J lost 11 bases, with 17 bases between them. The CDR3 extends over 12 amino acids. The CDR3 DNA is TGTGCCTGGAACTCTGACTTCGGGGAGCAGTACTTC. Translating gives CAWNSDFGEQYF.

The chain is built from TRBV10-3 and TRBJ2-7; TRBD2 might be the D (7 bases). In germline, CDR1 is ENHRY, CDR2 SYGVKD. The V and J ends lost 2 bases and 7 bases respectively, with 18 bases between them. There are 15 residues in the CDR3. For the CDR3, the DNA is TGTGCCATCAGTGAGGGATCGGGGGGCAAGAATGAGCAGTACTTC. As protein: CAISEGSGGKNEQYF.

V is TRBV20-1 and J is TRBJ1-2, with D possibly matching TRBD1 (5 bases). Germline V gene lookup returns CDR1 DFQATT and CDR2 SNEGSKA (reference sequence). V dropped 0 bases and J dropped 6 bases, with 14 bases sitting between them. The CDR3 is 14 residues long. The CDR3 is CSARDRVFLDGYTF. CDR3 sequence (DNA): TGCAGTGCTAGAGACAGGGTGTTTTTGGATGGCTACACCTTC.

The chain is built from TRBV30 and TRBJ2-7, with 7 bases aligning to TRBD2. V shed 0 bases, J shed 6 bases, and the junction held 5 bases outside the gene matches. The V gene's germline CDR1 is GTSNPN and CDR2 SVGIG (reference sequence). The CDR3 runs to 13 residues. Here the CDR3 reads CAWSVRAGVEQYF. In DNA form, the CDR3 reads TGTGCCTGGAGTGTAAGGGCGGGAGTCGAGCAGTACTTC.

This chain joins TRBV29-1 and TRBJ1-1, with unresolved D. CDR3 length: 13 amino acids. Germline assignment: CDR1 SQVTM and CDR2 ANQGSEA. Trimming shortened V by 6 bases and J by 4 bases, and 15 bases separated the two germline ends. The CDR3 DNA is TGCAGCGTCCAGGATAGTGGGGTCACTGAAGCTTTCTTT. This codes for CSVQDSGVTEAFF.

The rearrangement joins TRBV28 to TRBJ2-3; TRBD2 might be the D (7 bases). Germline CDR1 is MDHEN and CDR2 is SYDVKM. The CDR3 covers 15 residues. The V gene lost 6 bases and the J gene lost 5 bases, with 18 bases spanning the gap. CDR3 sequence reads: CASRPPPGGRDTQYF. The DNA of the CDR3 is TGTGCCAGCAGGCCTCCCCCGGGGGGCAGAGATACGCAGTATTTT.

The chain uses TRBV14 and TRBJ2-1; 7 positions match TRBD2. The germline V gene encodes CDR1 SGHDN and CDR2 FVKESK. This CDR3 region has 15 residues. V dropped 3 bases and J dropped 2; count of bases not matched to a gene: 4. The CDR3 loop reads CASSHVAGAYNEQFF. CDR3 coding DNA: TGTGCCAGCAGCCACGTAGCGGGTGCCTACAATGAGCAGTTCTTC.

This chain joins TRBV7-2 and TRBJ2-7, with 9 bases identical to TRBD2. The CDR3 covers 16 residues. V dropped 1 base and J dropped 4; count of bases not matched to a gene: 8. Germline V CDR1 and CDR2: SGHTA, FQGNSA. In nucleotides, the CDR3 is TGTGCCAGCAGCTTAGGAGGCGGGAGGGCCAGATACGAGCAGTACTTC. The encoded protein is CASSLGGGRARYEQYF. The variable domain in full, with the rest retrieved from reference TRBV7-2 and TRBJ2-7, is GAGVSQSPSNKVTEKGKDVELRCDPISGHTALYWYRQSLGQGLEFLIYFQGNSAPDKSGLPSDRFSAERTGGSVSTLTIQRTQQEDSAVYLCASSLGGGRARYEQYFGPGTRLTVT.

This clonotype turned up a few times. A much larger clone is a single base away; this may be a read error. The rearrangement uses TRBV6-6 and TRBJ2-1; 9 nucleotides line up with TRBD2. The assigned J gene may be wrong: the sequence end matches TRBJ2-7 better. The CDR3 consists of 16 residues. From germline, CDR1 is MNHNY and CDR2 SVGAGI (reference sequence). DNA of the CDR3: TGTGCCAGCAGTTACCTCGCGGGAGGGTCCTACAATGAGCAGTACTTC. Residues: CASSYLAGGSYNEQYF.

V is TRBV12-3 or TRBV12-4 and J is TRBJ1-2; 8 bases line up with TRBD1. The CDR3 runs 14 residues. The ends lost 5 bases at V and 8 bases at J; junction bases unmatched: 10. The CDR3 DNA follows: TGTGCCAGCAGTGGAGGGACAGGCCCCCGGGGCTACACCTTC. It is translated as CASSGGTGPRGYTF.

The V and J genes are TRBV24-1 and TRBJ2-5; 8 positions agree with TRBD1. This CDR3 spans 17 amino acids. Germline CDR1 and CDR2: KGHDR and SFDVKD. The J segment lost 6 bases and the V segment lost 3 bases, leaving 14 bases of the junction unmatched. The CDR3, as DNA: TGTGCCACCAGTGATGGCCCTTGGACAGGGCTAATTCAGACCCAGTACTTC. It is translated as CATSDGPWTGLIQTQYF.

V usage is TRBV11-2 and J usage is TRBJ2-4, with D perhaps matching TRBD1 (7 bases). Judging by the DNA end, TRBJ2-5 fits better; the J call may be wrong. The CDR3 has 14 residues. Germline V lookup: CDR1 SGHAT, CDR2 FQNNGV. CDR3 in amino acids: CASSLSGGTETQYF. The CDR3 DNA follows: TGTGCCAGCAGCTTATCAGGGGGGACGGAGACCCAGTACTTC.

The chain combines TRBV13 with TRBJ2-1, with TRBD2 identical over 9 bases. From germline, CDR1 is PRHDT and CDR2 FYEKMQ (reference sequence). J was trimmed by 9 bases and V by 2 bases; bases with no gene match: 8. The CDR3 spans 15 residues. The CDR3 protein is CASSLRSSGTSEQFF. The CDR3 bases are TGTGCCAGCAGCTTAAGATCTAGCGGGACCTCTGAGCAGTTCTTC.

This clonotype was detected only once. This chain uses TRBV29-1 with TRBJ2-5; maybe TRBD1 (5 bases). Trimming cost V 7 bases and J 4 bases, with 13 bases left between them. Germline V gives CDR1 SQVTM, CDR2 ANQGSEA. The CDR3 runs to 12 residues. The CDR3 region is CSGTLSGETQYF. The CDR3 DNA is TGCAGCGGGACACTCTCTGGAGAGACCCAGTACTTC.

The CDR3 spells CASSQTGVNEQFF. The CDR3 DNA is TGTGCCAGCAGTCAGACAGGAGTGAATGAGCAGTTCTTC. The chain links TRBV6-6 to TRBJ2-1; tentative D call: TRBD1 (6 bases). V was cut by 5 bases and J by 7 bases, with 12 bases left in between. In germline, CDR1 is MNHNY, CDR2 SVGAGI (reference sequence). This CDR3 has 13 residues.

This chain links TRBV29-1 with TRBJ1-2; D is possibly TRBD1 (5 bases). CDR3 size: 13 residues. Germline CDR1 SQVTM, CDR2 ANQGSEA. Trimming cost V 6 bases and J 3 bases, with 14 bases left between them. This CDR3 is CSVGDSFDYGYTF. In DNA, the CDR3 is TGCAGCGTCGGCGACAGTTTCGACTATGGCTACACCTTC.